This is a list of T cell receptor beta chains from one sample in a study of T-cell memory formation after mild COVID-19. TCRdb processed the 5' RACE reads anew with MiXCR; each CDR3 protein has one entry. Seen here are fewer than 250,000 distinct CDR3 sequences, roughly 15% observed once, and the top ten hold approximately 2.1%. The sample comprised PBMCs or a T cell subset sorted from them (not recorded which). Receptor source: an adult woman who had mild COVID-19 (a few samples of this study predate the infection). Cell type and time point are not known. Both conserved end residues are part of each CDR3. Each record gives: D gene, clone size, V gene, J gene, CDR3 protein, CDR3 DNA. A D gene is named only where the DNA matches it firmly. Only part of the rows carry a size: once, few, many, or a class if the clone is expanded.

D gene: TRBD1
clone size: many
V gene: TRBV6-2/TRBV6-3
J gene: TRBJ1-5
CDR3 protein: CASRQGNQPQHF
CDR3 DNA: TGTGCCAGCAGACAGGGGAATCAGCCCCAGCATTTT

D gene: NA
clone size: many
V gene: TRBV5-5
J gene: TRBJ1-1
CDR3 protein: CASSYYGRGNTEAFF
CDR3 DNA: TGTGCCAGCAGCTACTATGGAAGGGGGAACACTGAAGCTTTCTTT

D gene: NA
clone size: many
V gene: TRBV5-1
J gene: TRBJ2-7
CDR3 protein: CASSLNSLYEQYF
CDR3 DNA: TGCGCCAGCAGCTTAAACAGCCTCTACGAGCAGTACTTC

D gene: NA
clone size: NA
V gene: TRBV12-3/TRBV12-4
J gene: TRBJ1-2
CDR3 protein: CASSLEAGGYTF
CDR3 DNA: TGTGCCAGCAGTTTAGAGGCTGGAGGCTACACCTTC

D gene: TRBD1
clone size: few
V gene: TRBV4-3
J gene: TRBJ2-1
CDR3 protein: CASSHSRQGANDEQFF
CDR3 DNA: TGCGCCAGCAGCCACTCAAGGCAGGGGGCTAACGATGAGCAGTTCTTC

D gene: NA
clone size: few
V gene: TRBV18
J gene: TRBJ2-5
CDR3 protein: CASSLQRETQYF
CDR3 DNA: TGTGCCAGCTCACTCCAGCGTGAGACCCAGTACTTC

D gene: NA
clone size: few
V gene: TRBV11-2
J gene: TRBJ1-6
CDR3 protein: CASSLNTGSYSPLHF
CDR3 DNA: TGTGCCAGCAGCTTAAACACAGGTTCCTATTCACCCCTCCACTTT

D gene: NA
clone size: NA
V gene: TRBV6-2/TRBV6-3
J gene: TRBJ2-1
CDR3 protein: CASSYSFIYNEQFF
CDR3 DNA: TGTGCCAGCAGTTACTCGTTTATTTACAATGAGCAGTTCTTC

D gene: NA
clone size: NA
V gene: TRBV7-2
J gene: TRBJ2-6
CDR3 protein: CASSLAMVSGANVLTF
CDR3 DNA: TGTGCCAGCAGCTTAGCTATGGTTTCTGGGGCCAACGTCCTGACTTTC

D gene: NA
clone size: many
V gene: TRBV5-1
J gene: TRBJ2-3
CDR3 protein: CASIEGPSTDTQYF
CDR3 DNA: TGCGCCAGCATTGAGGGCCCTAGCACAGATACGCAGTATTTT

D gene: TRBD2
clone size: few
V gene: TRBV12-5
J gene: TRBJ2-1
CDR3 protein: CASGLVLAGDSYNEQFF
CDR3 DNA: TGTGCTAGTGGTTTGGTACTTGCGGGGGACTCATACAATGAGCAGTTCTTC

D gene: NA
clone size: few
V gene: TRBV5-6
J gene: TRBJ1-2
CDR3 protein: CASRFDGYSYGYTF
CDR3 DNA: TGTGCCAGCAGGTTCGACGGTTACAGCTATGGCTACACCTTC

D gene: NA
clone size: NA
V gene: TRBV19
J gene: TRBJ1-6
CDR3 protein: CASSINRGAENSPLHF
CDR3 DNA: TGTGCCAGTAGTATCAATCGGGGGGCTGAGAATTCACCCCTCCACTTT

D gene: TRBD2
clone size: NA
V gene: TRBV20-1
J gene: TRBJ2-3
CDR3 protein: CSARDSRGGFTDTQYF
CDR3 DNA: TGCAGTGCTAGAGATTCCCGGGGGGGATTCACAGATACGCAGTATTTT

D gene: NA
clone size: NA
V gene: TRBV7-9
J gene: TRBJ1-2
CDR3 protein: CASSLGQDYGYTF
CDR3 DNA: TGTGCCAGCAGCTTGGGACAAGACTATGGCTACACCTTC

D gene: NA
clone size: few
V gene: TRBV7-9
J gene: TRBJ2-3
CDR3 protein: CASSDGRYTQYF
CDR3 DNA: TGTGCCAGCAGCGACGGACGTTATACGCAGTATTTT

D gene: TRBD2
clone size: NA
V gene: TRBV27
J gene: TRBJ2-1
CDR3 protein: CASSNMGLASNEQFF
CDR3 DNA: TGTGCCAGCAGCAATATGGGACTAGCTTCCAATGAGCAGTTCTTC

D gene: NA
clone size: NA
V gene: TRBV15
J gene: TRBJ2-2
CDR3 protein: CATSRATRSGELFF
CDR3 DNA: TGTGCCACCAGCAGAGCCACTAGATCCGGGGAGCTGTTTTTT

D gene: NA
clone size: NA
V gene: TRBV20-1
J gene: TRBJ1-4
CDR3 protein: CSATAQGWVATNEKLFF
CDR3 DNA: TGCAGTGCCACGGCGCAGGGTTGGGTTGCAACTAATGAAAAACTGTTTTTT

D gene: NA
clone size: many
V gene: TRBV7-2
J gene: TRBJ2-3
CDR3 protein: CASSRSAQSTDTQYF
CDR3 DNA: TGTGCCAGCAGCCGTAGCGCCCAAAGCACAGATACGCAGTATTTT

D gene: NA
clone size: NA
V gene: TRBV20-1
J gene: TRBJ1-1
CDR3 protein: CSARDRQRNTEAFF
CDR3 DNA: TGCAGTGCTAGAGATCGGCAGAGGAACACTGAAGCTTTCTTT

D gene: NA
clone size: NA
V gene: TRBV6-1
J gene: TRBJ1-1
CDR3 protein: CASSPSEGVNTEAFF
CDR3 DNA: TGTGCCAGCAGCCCCTCTGAGGGGGTGAACACTGAAGCTTTCTTT

D gene: TRBD1
clone size: NA
V gene: TRBV12-3/TRBV12-4
J gene: TRBJ1-1
CDR3 protein: CASSLGFLNRGMNTEAFF
CDR3 DNA: TGTGCCAGCAGTTTAGGGTTCCTCAACAGGGGGATGAACACTGAAGCTTTCTTT

D gene: NA
clone size: few
V gene: TRBV7-2
J gene: TRBJ1-6
CDR3 protein: CASSVPGQGYNSPLHF
CDR3 DNA: TGTGCCAGCAGCGTTCCCGGGCAGGGGTACAATTCACCCCTCCACTTT

D gene: TRBD1
clone size: few
V gene: TRBV10-2
J gene: TRBJ2-2
CDR3 protein: CASRTGGRGELFF
CDR3 DNA: TGCGCCAGCAGAACAGGGGGCAGGGGGGAGCTGTTTTTT

D gene: NA
clone size: NA
V gene: TRBV5-1
J gene: TRBJ1-2
CDR3 protein: CASSSEGAYGYTF
CDR3 DNA: TGCGCCAGCAGCTCAGAGGGAGCCTATGGCTACACCTTC

D gene: NA
clone size: few
V gene: TRBV5-1
J gene: TRBJ2-6
CDR3 protein: CASSPGEAANVLTF
CDR3 DNA: TGCGCCAGCAGCCCTGGGGAGGCGGCCAACGTCCTGACTTTC

D gene: TRBD1
clone size: few
V gene: TRBV24-1
J gene: TRBJ1-2
CDR3 protein: CATSEPGGYGYTF
CDR3 DNA: TGTGCCACCAGTGAGCCAGGGGGCTATGGCTACACCTTC

D gene: NA
clone size: few
V gene: TRBV19
J gene: TRBJ2-2
CDR3 protein: CASSSGTQELKTGELFF
CDR3 DNA: TGTGCCAGTAGTAGCGGGACTCAGGAACTTAAAACCGGGGAGCTGTTTTTT

D gene: TRBD1
clone size: NA
V gene: TRBV5-1
J gene: TRBJ1-1
CDR3 protein: CASGPTGPGEAFF
CDR3 DNA: TGCGCCAGCGGACCGACAGGGCCGGGGGAAGCTTTCTTT

D gene: TRBD1
clone size: few
V gene: TRBV6-2/TRBV6-3
J gene: TRBJ1-5
CDR3 protein: CASARDRGLQPQHF
CDR3 DNA: TGTGCCAGCGCCCGGGACAGGGGGCTTCAGCCCCAGCATTTT

D gene: TRBD1
clone size: NA
V gene: TRBV15
J gene: TRBJ2-4
CDR3 protein: CATSRLGQERNIQYF
CDR3 DNA: TGTGCCACCAGCAGACTAGGACAGGAGAGAAACATTCAGTACTTC

D gene: NA
clone size: few
V gene: TRBV4-2
J gene: TRBJ1-1
CDR3 protein: CASSQDLWGGTEAFF
CDR3 DNA: TGTGCCAGCAGCCAAGATCTCTGGGGAGGCACTGAAGCTTTCTTT

D gene: NA
clone size: NA
V gene: TRBV3-1
J gene: TRBJ1-1
CDR3 protein: CASSKSTVNTEAFF
CDR3 DNA: TGTGCCAGCAGCAAAAGTACCGTGAACACTGAAGCTTTCTTT

D gene: TRBD1
clone size: few
V gene: TRBV7-3
J gene: TRBJ2-1
CDR3 protein: CASSSQGQGGPGVEQFF
CDR3 DNA: TGTGCCAGCAGCTCTCAAGGACAGGGTGGGCCAGGGGTTGAGCAGTTCTTC

D gene: TRBD1
clone size: NA
V gene: TRBV7-2
J gene: TRBJ2-1
CDR3 protein: CASSFQLVGQGAGEQFF
CDR3 DNA: TGTGCCAGCAGCTTTCAGTTGGTGGGACAGGGGGCCGGGGAGCAGTTCTTC

D gene: TRBD1
clone size: NA
V gene: TRBV12-3/TRBV12-4
J gene: TRBJ1-5
CDR3 protein: CASSLHRTGGQPQHF
CDR3 DNA: TGTGCCAGCAGTTTACACCGGACAGGGGGCCAGCCCCAGCATTTT

D gene: TRBD2
clone size: NA
V gene: TRBV18
J gene: TRBJ2-1
CDR3 protein: CASSPSRVAGANEQFF
CDR3 DNA: TGTGCCAGCTCACCATCCCGGGTAGCGGGAGCCAATGAGCAGTTCTTC

D gene: NA
clone size: few
V gene: TRBV20-1
J gene: TRBJ2-2
CDR3 protein: CSASMSSEMSGELFF
CDR3 DNA: TGCAGTGCTAGTATGTCTTCCGAAATGTCCGGGGAGCTGTTTTTT